Shown below are 29 T cell receptor beta chains from a single sample sequenced in a study of read filtering for tumor transcriptome and immune sequencing. The library was built from roughly 400 ng RNA with molecular barcoded adaptors for alpha/delta and beta/gamma chains. TCRdb re-called the reads through MiXCR, storing one row per CDR3 protein. The data hold 130,000 or so distinct CDR3 sequences, with 13% observed a single time. What was sequenced was a population of CD138-negative cells sorted from bone marrow. The origin of the receptors is a donor at least 40 years old with multiple myeloma.

This clonotype was counted many times. The V gene is TRBV7-6, the J gene TRBJ2-2, with TRBD1 matching 7 bases. V shed 4 bases, J shed 2 bases, and the junction held 10 bases outside the gene matches. CDR1 is SGHVS, CDR2 FNYEAQ, per germline. The CDR3 covers 17 residues. The CDR3 protein is CASSYHEGQLNTGELFF. The CDR3 DNA sequence: TGTGCCAGCAGCTACCACGAGGGACAGCTCAACACCGGGGAGCTGTTTTTT.

Ten or more counts support this clonotype. V and J are TRBV7-9 and TRBJ2-3; 9 bases align to TRBD1. CDR1 and CDR2 from the germline V gene are SEHNR and FQNEAQ (reference sequence). This CDR3 comprises 19 residues. V shed 5 bases and J 6 bases; nucleotides not matched to a gene: 21. The CDR3 is CASSLPPGQGHWLTDTQYF. The CDR3 DNA reads TGTGCCAGCAGCCTTCCTCCGGGACAGGGCCATTGGTTGACGGATACGCAGTATTTT.

This clonotype showed up many times. V is TRBV5-1 and J is TRBJ2-1; TRBD2 matches at 13 bases. The CDR3 loop spans 17 amino acids. Germline V gene data show CDR1 as SGHRS and CDR2 as YFSETQ. The V segment lost 4 bases and the J segment 10 bases; nucleotides outside the gene matches: 14. CDR3 nucleotide sequence: TGCGCCAGCAGCCCCACCCCCGGACTAGCGGGAGCAAACGAGCAGTTCTTC. Amino acid sequence: CASSPTPGLAGANEQFF.

As regards this clonotype: This may stem from a read error, because a much larger clone lies one nucleotide away. This chain uses TRBV7-2 with TRBJ1-5; D not resolved. With 5 bases removed from V and 7 bases from J, the gap between germline ends came to 15 bases. CDR1 and CDR2 from the germline V gene are SGHTA and FQGNSA. The CDR3 is 14 amino acids. CDR3 sequence (DNA): TGTGCCAGCAGCCCTGGTCGGCGGCAGCAGCCCCAGCATTTT. It encodes CASSPGRRQQPQHF.

The sample holds one count of this clonotype. A read error may produce the germline difference seen at one junction end. The V gene is TRBV29-1, the J gene TRBJ2-1; D is unresolved. Germline V CDR1 and CDR2: SQVTM, ANQGSEA. The CDR3 length is 11 residues. The CDR3 bases are TGCAGCGTTGAACAGTGGGGTGAGCAGCTCTTC. It encodes CSVEQWGEQLF.

This clonotype was detected ten times or more. At one of its ends the junction is not consistent with the germline gene, which may arise from a read error. The rearrangement links TRBV7-2 to TRBJ2-7, with 7 bases identical to TRBD1. CDR1 and CDR2 (germline): SGHTA, FQGNSA. This CDR3 region has 11 residues. The CDR3 nucleotides are TGTGCCAGCAGCTTAGTGGGACAGCCAAGCTTC. Protein sequence: CASSLVGQPSF.

This clonotype was detected ten times or more. This chain joins TRBV7-2 and TRBJ2-3; 11 nucleotides align to TRBD2. This CDR3 is 15 amino acids long. The ends lost 2 bases at V and 10 bases at J; junction bases unmatched: 8. Germline CDR1 reads SGHTA; CDR2 reads FQGNSA. The CDR3 region has the DNA TGTGCCAGCAGCTTATCACTAGCGGGGGCCCGCGCGCAGTATTTT. Protein sequence: CASSLSLAGARAQYF.

This clonotype showed up many times. This rearrangement joins TRBV3-1 to TRBJ2-1, with a weak D call TRBD2 (7 bases). Deletions cut 6 bases from V and 6 bases from J, with 27 bases between. CDR3 size: 18 residues. Germline CDR1 LGHDT, CDR2 YNNKEL (reference sequence). The CDR3 here is CASSLYSGPGGGLNEQFF. The CDR3 nucleotides are TGTGCCAGCAGTCTTTATAGCGGGCCCGGTGGGGGGCTCAATGAGCAGTTCTTC.

This clonotype has a count of ten or more. The V gene is TRBV9, the J gene TRBJ2-3, with D perhaps being TRBD1 or TRBD2 (6 bases each). Germline CDR1 SGDLS, CDR2 YYNGEE. V shed 4 bases and J shed 4 bases, with 16 bases lying between them. The length of the CDR3 is 15 residues. CDR3 DNA: TGTGCCAGCAGCACCGAGGGTAGGGGGGCAGATACGCAGTATTTT. It translates to CASSTEGRGADTQYF. Based on the CDR3 plus reference TRBV9 and TRBJ2-3, the full variable domain is DSGVTQTPKHLITATGQRVTLRCSPRSGDLSVYWYQQSLDQGLQFLIQYYNGEERAKGNILERFSAQQFPDLHSELNLSSLELGDSALYFCASSTEGRGADTQYFGPGTRLTVL.

This clonotype was detected many times. V usage is TRBV18 and J usage is TRBJ2-1; 7 bases match TRBD2. CDR3 length: 15 residues. Germline-derived CDR1 and CDR2 are KGHSH and LQKENI. Trimming at V came to 0 bases and at J to 7 bases, leaving 6 bases not matched to a gene. Here the CDR3 DNA reads TGTGCCAGCTCACCACCCGGGGGAGGGCTTAATGAGCAGTTCTTC. This translates into CASSPPGGGLNEQFF.

Points on this clonotype: A far larger clone is just one base off, so this is likely a read error. The J gene is TRBJ1-1, the V gene TRBV7-3; D not resolved. Germline V CDR1 and CDR2: SGHTA, FQGTGA. The CDR3 is 13 amino acids. Written as DNA, the CDR3 is TGTGCCAGCGGCTTACAAATGAACACTGAAGCTTTCTTT. Amino acid sequence: CASGLQMNTEAFF.

The table lists this clonotype with many counts. V gene TRBV28 combines with J gene TRBJ1-6; D unclear. This CDR3 region has 11 residues. The ends were cut back, 5 bases at V and 8 bases at J, with 4 bases in the middle. Germline V lookup: CDR1 MDHEN, CDR2 SYDVKM. The CDR3 sequence: CASSADSPLHF. CDR3 bases: TGTGCCAGCAGTGCCGATTCACCCCTCCACTTT.

Comment on this clonotype: The final CDR3 position lacks the conserved phenylalanine or tryptophan, pointing to a likely read error. The chain is built from TRBV7-9 and TRBJ2-3; D is undetermined. This CDR3 has 17 residues. CDR1 and CDR2 (germline): SEHNR, FQNEAQ (reference sequence). Between the trimmed V and J ends, which lost 1 base and 4 bases, there was a span of 18 bases. CDR3: CASSLGRAVLRSDTQYS. CDR3 in DNA: TGTGCCAGCAGCTTAGGGCGTGCAGTTCTCCGCTCAGATACGCAGTATTCT.

The V gene is TRBV6-1, the J gene TRBJ1-5, with TRBD1 as a possible D gene (6 bases). V lost 3 bases and J 4 bases, leaving 10 bases between the germline ends. This CDR3 is built from 14 residues. The germline V gene has CDR1 MNHNS and CDR2 SASEGT. This chain's CDR3 is CASSDRGRNQPQHF. The CDR3 DNA reads as TGTGCCAGCAGTGACAGGGGCCGGAATCAGCCCCAGCATTTT.

This clonotype was detected many times. This sequence joins TRBV4-3 and TRBJ2-1; D gene ambiguous. V gave up 10 bases and J gave up 0 bases, with 16 bases separating them. The length of the CDR3 is 15 residues. Germline lookup yields CDR1 LGHNA and CDR2 YSLEER. CDR3 sequence reads: CATAWAYSSYNEQFF. CDR3 sequence (DNA): TGCGCCACAGCATGGGCGTATAGCTCCTACAATGAGCAGTTCTTC.

The chain links TRBV4-1 to TRBJ2-2; 12 positions match TRBD2. The CDR3 consists of 17 residues. Germline V gives CDR1 MGHRA, CDR2 YSYEKL. V was pared by 4 bases and J by 8 bases, with 11 bases of the junction left unmatched. The CDR3 coding sequence is TGCGCCAGCAGCCCTCGGGAGACTAGCGGGAGTGTAGGGGAGCTGTTTTTT. Its translation is CASSPRETSGSVGELFF.

This clonotype was observed many times. The chain couples TRBV25-1 to TRBJ2-7; 11 nucleotides match TRBD2. The CDR3 contains 15 residues. Germline CDR1 and CDR2: MGHDK and SYGVNS. J was trimmed by 3 bases and V by 4 bases; bases with no gene match: 5. The chain's CDR3 is CASSGAGTSGYEQYF. For the CDR3, the DNA is TGTGCCAGCAGTGGAGCCGGGACTAGCGGCTACGAGCAGTACTTC.

This clonotype was seen only a few times. It may be a read error: a sequence one base away is much more abundant. Because the CDR3 is missing its conserved closing phenylalanine or tryptophan, this is likely a read error. This rearrangement joins TRBV5-1 to TRBJ1-1; 9 bases map to TRBD1. Germline CDR1 SGHRS, CDR2 YFSETQ. Trimming removed 4 bases from V and 1 base from J; junction bases left unmatched: 14. This CDR3 contains 18 residues. The CDR3 DNA reads as TGCGCCAGCAGCCAGAGGGACAGGGATGGATGGGGGAACACTGAAGCTTTCCTT. Its protein is CASSQRDRDGWGNTEAFL.

Worth noting for this clonotype: Because the CDR3 is missing its conserved closing phenylalanine or tryptophan, this is likely a read error. No DNA is shown, since the ends of the CDR3 on it are uncertain; the CDR3 is the one TCRdb lists. CDR3 amino acids: CSARVSLTSAHNEQLS. The gene calls are TRBV20-1 and TRBJ2-1; the table's D call, TRBD2, has no DNA check behind it. Per the germline V gene, CDR1 is DFQATT and CDR2 is SNEGSKA (reference sequence). The CDR3 extends over 16 residues, inclusive of both ends.

This clonotype was detected ten times or more. J is TRBJ2-5 and V is TRBV29-1; TRBD1 agrees at 10 bases. The CDR3 length is 14 residues. V was clipped by 3 bases and J by 4 bases; unmatched bases: 5. The germline V gene has CDR1 SQVTM and CDR2 ANQGSEA. The CDR3 loop is CSVDGTGAGETQYF. The CDR3 DNA is TGCAGCGTTGACGGGACAGGGGCGGGAGAGACCCAGTACTTC.

This clonotype was detected ten times or more. The CDR3 sequence is CASGTSGHDNEQFF. CDR3 DNA sequence: TGCGCCAGCGGAACTAGCGGACATGACAATGAGCAGTTCTTC. This chain connects TRBV4-3 to TRBJ2-1; the match to TRBD2 covers 8 bases. The V segment lost 8 bases and the J segment 5 bases; nucleotides outside the gene matches: 8. The CDR3 spans 14 residues. Germline V gene data show CDR1 as LGHNA and CDR2 as YSLEER.

The gene calls are TRBV11-3 and TRBJ2-7; 7 bases line up with TRBD1. J gave up 6 bases and V 3 bases, and 8 bases lay outside the gene matches. Germline V gene lookup returns CDR1 SGHNT and CDR2 YENEEA. The CDR3 extends over 14 amino acids. The CDR3 spells CASSFHRDSTEQYF. DNA for the CDR3: TGTGCCAGCAGCTTTCACCGGGACAGCACCGAGCAGTACTTC.

This clonotype was seen repeatedly, ten times or more. The V call is TRBV27, the J call TRBJ2-6; D unclear. Trimming took off 6 bases at V and 1 base at J, with 7 bases between the two ends. Per the germline V gene, CDR1 is MNHEY and CDR2 is SMNVEV (reference sequence). This CDR3 is 14 amino acids long. CDR3: CASSSLSGANVLTF. The CDR3 bases are TGTGCCAGCAGCTCCCTGTCTGGGGCCAACGTCCTGACTTTC.

For this clonotype: It may be a read error: a sequence one base away is much more abundant. The missing conserved phenylalanine or tryptophan at the end of this CDR3 makes a read error likely. This sequence joins TRBV2 and TRBJ1-1; the D is unclear. The CDR3 loop spans 13 amino acids. V lost 9 bases, J lost 3 bases, and 14 bases lay in between. The germline CDR1 and CDR2 sequences are SNHLY and FYNNEI. Written as DNA, the CDR3 is TGTGCCAGGGAGGGAGAAGGGTACACTGAAGCTTTCCTT. Translated: CAREGEGYTEAFL.

This clonotype was recorded at least ten times. J is TRBJ1-5 and V is TRBV19; a possible D gene is TRBD1 (5 bases). Per germline, CDR1 LNHDA and CDR2 SQIVND (reference sequence). There are 17 residues in the CDR3. Trimming cost V 1 base and J 2 bases, with 15 bases left between them. In DNA form, the CDR3 reads TGTGCCAGTAGTATAGGCAGGGTTCTTCGTGGCAATCAGCCCCAGCATTTT. Residues: CASSIGRVLRGNQPQHF. The full variable domain, completed using reference TRBV19 and TRBJ1-5, is DGGITQSPKYLFRKEGQNVTLSCEQNLNHDAMYWYRQDPGQGLRLIYYSQIVNDFQKGDIAEGYSVSREKKESFPLTVTSAQKNPTAFYLCASSIGRVLRGNQPQHFGDGTRLSIL.

This clonotype was recorded many times. CDR3 amino acids: CATSRTRGGSYEQYF. The DNA of the CDR3 is TGTGCCACCAGCAGGACCCGGGGCGGCTCCTACGAGCAGTACTTC. The gene calls are TRBV15 and TRBJ2-7; D could derive from TRBD1 or TRBD2 (5 bases each). CDR3 length: 15 amino acids. Trimming left V 3 bases short and J 0 bases short, with 12 bases between. Germline V gene lookup returns CDR1 LNHNV and CDR2 YYDKDF (reference sequence).

There are many counts of this clonotype. J is TRBJ2-6 and V is TRBV29-1; 8 bases line up with TRBD1. The V gene end was trimmed by 6 bases and the J gene end by 1 base; junction bases not matched to a gene: 17. The CDR3 totals 19 residues. Germline-derived CDR1 and CDR2 are SQVTM and ANQGSEA. The CDR3 sequence: CSVGGVNGQGDSGANVLTF. As DNA, the CDR3 is TGCAGCGTCGGTGGGGTGAATGGACAGGGAGATTCTGGGGCCAACGTCCTGACTTTC.

This clonotype was recorded at least ten times. The chain's CDR3 is CASSSPGLWGEQYF. The CDR3, as DNA: TGTGCCAGCAGCTCTCCGGGACTGTGGGGCGAGCAGTACTTC. The chain recombines TRBV7-9 with TRBJ2-7, with D possibly TRBD2 on 6 matching bases. V gave up 4 bases and J gave up 6 bases, with 16 bases separating them. This CDR3 is 14 amino acids long. The germline gives CDR1 SEHNR, CDR2 FQNEAQ (reference sequence).

There are many counts of this clonotype. The chain joins TRBV7-9 to TRBJ2-7; 7 positions match TRBD2. Trimming took 4 bases from V and 3 from J; bases not matched to a gene: 15. Germline assignment: CDR1 SEHNR and CDR2 FQNEAQ (reference sequence). CDR3 length equals 17 residues. The CDR3, as DNA: TGTGCCAGCAGCTCTAGTCTGCTAGCGGAGTACGACTACGAGCAGTACTTC. Translated: CASSSSLLAEYDYEQYF. The full variable domain, rest sourced from reference TRBV7-9 and TRBJ2-7, is DTGVSQNPRHKITKRGQNVTFRCDPISEHNRLYWYRQTLGQGPEFLTYFQNEAQLEKSRLLSDRFSAERPKGSFSTLEIQRTEQGDSAMYLCASSSSLLAEYDYEQYFGPGTRLTVT.